This record concerns one TCR beta chain sequence. Its cognate antigen has yet to be identified. No quality values exist for individual bases; no much larger clone is one base distant. This entry belongs to a study of a mutant IDH1 vaccine in newly diagnosed glioma (dated by TCRdb to the early 2020s). Describing the broader study: Vaccination started 4-6 weeks after radiotherapy alone, or was given together with temozolomide cycles in the groups whose treatment included chemotherapy. Before enrollment, most patients had been given radiochemotherapy with temozolomide as standard therapy, while the rest had received either radiotherapy alone or temozolomide alone. Peripheral blood samples were drawn at six visits, namely V03 (baseline), V05, V07, V10, V12 and V13. The roughly 34 treated patients were around 62% male and around 40% female, with a mean age of approximately 40 years. Longitudinal TCRB deep sequencing was performed for some 25 treated patients wherever samples were available for exploratory analyses. The week-35 safety follow-up was designated visit V12, and the week-47 end of study was designated visit V13.

From the cysteine up to the phenylalanine, the CDR3 has a length of 14 residues. CDR3 DNA only is kept here, 42 bases in frame from base 1. CDR1 and CDR2, looked up from the germline V gene (reference sequence), are SEHNR and FQNEAQ. Here V drops 4 bases and J drops 2 bases, and the junction holds 4 bases not matched to any gene. The library came from the immunoSEQ multiplex PCR assay. Rearranged TCR beta chain sequences were amplified with the hsTCRB Kit following the manufacturer's protocol. An Illumina MiSeq was used to sequence the TCRB libraries. As for the original processing: Demultiplexing, trimming and gene mapping were performed with the kit vendor's proprietary platform. This immuneACCESS table, as held by TCRdb, lists in-frame sequences with V and J called but not all clones. Of the missing ones, under half trace to an unresolved V gene in checked studies; the others have no known cause. For V, J and clone size, that table is used; D and trimming come from the DNA. Within this sample are about 46,000 clones, with about 92% of them counted one time only. The biggest ten clones account for roughly 2.3% of the sample.

The research as a whole found: Changes in the top peripheral T cell clonotypes picked up by TCRB sequencing did not appear to be linked to pseudoprogression. PBMC samples for TCRB deep sequencing were selected based on availability. Immune responses induced by the vaccine were seen in approximately 93% of patients across multiple MHC alleles. The authors noted that analyses of patient blood samples could not be reproduced because of sample limitations.

Sample time point, as interpreted from the label and publication: week 35, safety follow-up. Each vaccine dose, consisting of 300 ug of a 20-mer mutant IDH1 peptide in Montanide, was administered subcutaneously with topical imiquimod. Across visits V03 through V10, patients got a total of eight vaccinations, given in weeks 1, 3, 5, 7, 11, 15, 19 and 23. All donors had newly diagnosed IDH1-mutant astrocytomas of WHO grade 3 or 4 that showed loss of nuclear ATRX. The samples were drawn from NOA16, a multicentre, single-arm, open-label phase I trial in Germany that tested a mutant IDH1 peptide vaccine in humans for the first time. Genomic DNA for TCRB sequencing was extracted from EDTA blood using the DNeasy Blood and Tissue Kit.

This chain joins TRBV7-9 to TRBJ2-5, with 7 central nucleotides matching TRBD2. This clonotype was sampled from a man over 45 with glioma. The sample consisted of PBMCs, taken from a glioma patient whose treatment included an IDH1 peptide vaccine. For the CDR3, the sequence is CASSSAGLQETQYF. The sequence in DNA is TGTGCCAGCAGCTCCGCGGGACTACAAGAGACCCAGTACTTC.